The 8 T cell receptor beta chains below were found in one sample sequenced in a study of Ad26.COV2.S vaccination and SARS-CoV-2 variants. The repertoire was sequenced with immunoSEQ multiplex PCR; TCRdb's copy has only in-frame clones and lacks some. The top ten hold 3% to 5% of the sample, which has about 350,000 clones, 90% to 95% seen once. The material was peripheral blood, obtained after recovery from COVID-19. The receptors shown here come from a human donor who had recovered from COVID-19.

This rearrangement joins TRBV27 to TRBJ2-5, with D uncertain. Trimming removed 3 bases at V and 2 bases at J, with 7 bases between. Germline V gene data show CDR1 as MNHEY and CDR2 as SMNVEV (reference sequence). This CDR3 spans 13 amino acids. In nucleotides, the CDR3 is TGTGCCAGCAGTTTGTACGGACAAGAGACCCAGTACTTC. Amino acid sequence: CASSLYGQETQYF.

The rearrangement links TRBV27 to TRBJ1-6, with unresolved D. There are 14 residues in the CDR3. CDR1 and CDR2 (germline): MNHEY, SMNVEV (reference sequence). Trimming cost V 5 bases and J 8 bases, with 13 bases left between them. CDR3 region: CASSRMGRDSPLHF. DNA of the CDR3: TGTGCCAGCAGTAGAATGGGTAGGGATTCACCCCTCCACTTT.

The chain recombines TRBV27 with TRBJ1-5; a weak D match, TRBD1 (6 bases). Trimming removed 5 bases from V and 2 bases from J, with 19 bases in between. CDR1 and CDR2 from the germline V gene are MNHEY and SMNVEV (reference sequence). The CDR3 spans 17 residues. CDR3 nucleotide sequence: TGTGCCAGCAGTCCTGCCGGGACGGAGGGGGGCAATCAGCCCCAGCATTTT. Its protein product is CASSPAGTEGGNQPQHF.

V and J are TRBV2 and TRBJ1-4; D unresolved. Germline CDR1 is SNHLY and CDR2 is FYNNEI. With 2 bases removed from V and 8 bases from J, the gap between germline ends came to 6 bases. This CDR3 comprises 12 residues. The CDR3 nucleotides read TGTGCCAGCAGTGAAATTCGGGAAAAACTGTTTTTT. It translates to CASSEIREKLFF.

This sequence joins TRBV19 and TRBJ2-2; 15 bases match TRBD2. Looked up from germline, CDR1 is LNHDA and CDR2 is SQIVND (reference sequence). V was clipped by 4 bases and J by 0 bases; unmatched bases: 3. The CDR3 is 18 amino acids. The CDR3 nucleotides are TGTGCCAGTAGTAAGGGACTAGCGGGGGGTACGAACACCGGGGAGCTGTTTTTT. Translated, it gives CASSKGLAGGTNTGELFF.

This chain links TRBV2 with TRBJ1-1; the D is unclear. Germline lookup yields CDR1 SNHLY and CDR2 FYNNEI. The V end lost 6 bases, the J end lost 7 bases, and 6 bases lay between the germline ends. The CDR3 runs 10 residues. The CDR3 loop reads CASRDGEAFF. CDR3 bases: TGTGCCAGCAGGGACGGTGAAGCTTTCTTT.

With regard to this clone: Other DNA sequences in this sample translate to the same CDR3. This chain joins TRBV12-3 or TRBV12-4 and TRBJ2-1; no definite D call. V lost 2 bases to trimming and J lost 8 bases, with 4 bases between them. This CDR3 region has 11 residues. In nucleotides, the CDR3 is TGTGCCAGCAGTTTAAGGGATGAGCAGTTCTTC. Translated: CASSLRDEQFF.

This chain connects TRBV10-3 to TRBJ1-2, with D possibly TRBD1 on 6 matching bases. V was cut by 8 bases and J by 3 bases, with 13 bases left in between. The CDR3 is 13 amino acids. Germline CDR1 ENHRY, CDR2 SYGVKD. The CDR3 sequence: CAIPGDDYYGYTF. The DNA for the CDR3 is TGTGCCATCCCAGGGGACGATTACTATGGCTACACCTTC.